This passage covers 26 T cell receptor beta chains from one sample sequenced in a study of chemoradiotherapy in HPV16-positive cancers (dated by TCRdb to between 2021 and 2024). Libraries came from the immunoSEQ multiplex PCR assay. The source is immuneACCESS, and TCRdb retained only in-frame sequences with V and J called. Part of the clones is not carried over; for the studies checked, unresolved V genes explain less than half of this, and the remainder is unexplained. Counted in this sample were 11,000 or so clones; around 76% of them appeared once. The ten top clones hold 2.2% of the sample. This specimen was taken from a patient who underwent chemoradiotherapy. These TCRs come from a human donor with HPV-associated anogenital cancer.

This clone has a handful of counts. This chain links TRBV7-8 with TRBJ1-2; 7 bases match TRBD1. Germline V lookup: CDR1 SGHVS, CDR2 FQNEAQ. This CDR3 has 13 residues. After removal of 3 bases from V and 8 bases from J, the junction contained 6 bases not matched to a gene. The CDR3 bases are TGTGCCAGCAGCTTTTGGCAGGGGGAGGGCTACACCTTC. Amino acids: CASSFWQGEGYTF.

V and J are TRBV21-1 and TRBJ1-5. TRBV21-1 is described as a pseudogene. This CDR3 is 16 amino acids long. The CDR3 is CASSRPGGAGNQPQHF. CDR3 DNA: TGTGCCAGCAGCCGACCGGGGGGGGCGGGCAATCAGCCCCAGCATTTT.

CDR3 protein: CATTERGQNTEAFF. The CDR3 bases are TGTGCCACGACCGAAAGGGGACAAAACACTGAAGCTTTCTTT. The gene calls are TRBV10-3 and TRBJ1-1, with a tentative D call TRBD1 (6 bases). Between the trimmed V and J ends, which lost 10 bases and 2 bases, there was a span of 17 bases. CDR3 length equals 14 residues. Germline-derived CDR1 and CDR2 are ENHRY and SYGVKD.

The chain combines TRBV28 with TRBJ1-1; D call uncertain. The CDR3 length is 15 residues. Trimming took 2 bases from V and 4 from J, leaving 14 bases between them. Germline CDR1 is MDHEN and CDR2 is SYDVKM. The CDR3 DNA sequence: TGTGCCAGCAGTTTAGGAGGCAGCCGGGGCACTGAAGCTTTCTTT. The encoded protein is CASSLGGSRGTEAFF.

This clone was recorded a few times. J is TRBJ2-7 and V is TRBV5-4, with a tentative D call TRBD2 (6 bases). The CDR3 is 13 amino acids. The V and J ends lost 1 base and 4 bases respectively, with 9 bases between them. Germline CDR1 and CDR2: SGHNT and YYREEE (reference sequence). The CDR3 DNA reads TGTGCCAGCAGCTTGCCGGGAGAGTACGAGCAGTACTTC. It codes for CASSLPGEYEQYF. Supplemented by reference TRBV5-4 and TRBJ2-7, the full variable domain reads ETGVTQSPTHLIKTRGQQVTLRCSSQSGHNTVSWYQQALGQGPQFIFQYYREEENGRGNFPPRFSGLQFPNYSSELNVNALELDDSALYLCASSLPGEYEQYFGPGTRLTVT.

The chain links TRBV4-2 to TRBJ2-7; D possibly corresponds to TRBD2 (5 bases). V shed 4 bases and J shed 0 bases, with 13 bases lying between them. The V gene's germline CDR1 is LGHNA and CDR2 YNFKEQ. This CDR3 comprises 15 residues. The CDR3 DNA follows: TGTGCCAGCAGCCGAGACTCCACTAGCTCCTACGAGCAGTACTTC. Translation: CASSRDSTSSYEQYF.

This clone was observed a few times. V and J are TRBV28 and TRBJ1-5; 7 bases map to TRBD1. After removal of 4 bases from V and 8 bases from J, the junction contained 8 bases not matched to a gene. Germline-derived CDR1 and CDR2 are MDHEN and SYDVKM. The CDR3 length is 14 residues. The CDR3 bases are TGTGCCAGCAGTTCCGGGACAGCGTGGGAGCCCCAGCATTTT. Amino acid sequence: CASSSGTAWEPQHF.

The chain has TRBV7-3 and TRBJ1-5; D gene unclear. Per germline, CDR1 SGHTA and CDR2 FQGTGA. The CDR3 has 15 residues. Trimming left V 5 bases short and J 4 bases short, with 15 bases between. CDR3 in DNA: TGTGCCAGCAGCCTCGGGTTCGGCTTTAATCAGCCCCAGCATTTT. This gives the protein CASSLGFGFNQPQHF.

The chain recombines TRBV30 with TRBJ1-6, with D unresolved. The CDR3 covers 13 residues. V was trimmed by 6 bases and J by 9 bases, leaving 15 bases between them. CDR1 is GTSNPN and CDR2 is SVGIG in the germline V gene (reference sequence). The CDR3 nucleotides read TGTGCCTGCGACCTGACCAGTCTTTCACCCCTCCACTTT. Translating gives CACDLTSLSPLHF.

The CDR3 loop is CASSSGRGGQETQYF. The DNA of the CDR3 is TGTGCCAGCAGCTCGGGACGGGGCGGTCAGGAGACCCAGTACTTC. The chain has TRBV7-3 and TRBJ2-5; D tentatively reads TRBD1 or TRBD2 (5 bases each). CDR3 length: 15 amino acids. Trimming removed 4 bases at V and 5 bases at J, with 17 bases between. Germline CDR1 reads SGHTA; CDR2 reads FQGTGA.

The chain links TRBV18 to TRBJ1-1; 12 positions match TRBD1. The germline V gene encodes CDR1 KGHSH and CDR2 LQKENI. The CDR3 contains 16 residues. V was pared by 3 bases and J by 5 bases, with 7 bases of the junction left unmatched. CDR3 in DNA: TGTGCCAGCTCACCTAGGGACAGGGGGCAGGGTACTGAAGCTTTCTTT. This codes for CASSPRDRGQGTEAFF. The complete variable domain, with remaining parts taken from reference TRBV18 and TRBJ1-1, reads NAGVMQNPRHLVRRRGQEARLRCSPMKGHSHVYWYRQLPEEGLKFMVYLQKENIIDESGMPKERFSAEFPKEGPSILRIQQVVRGDSAAYFCASSPRDRGQGTEAFFGQGTRLTVV.

In DNA form, the CDR3 reads TGTGCCAGCAGCTTGGAGGCAGGCCAAGAGACCCAGTACTTC. Translating gives CASSLEAGQETQYF. The chain joins TRBV5-4 to TRBJ2-5, with D hard to call. Germline CDR1 is SGHNT and CDR2 is YYREEE (reference sequence). Trimming stripped 0 bases from V and 1 base from J, with 7 bases between. The CDR3 totals 14 residues.

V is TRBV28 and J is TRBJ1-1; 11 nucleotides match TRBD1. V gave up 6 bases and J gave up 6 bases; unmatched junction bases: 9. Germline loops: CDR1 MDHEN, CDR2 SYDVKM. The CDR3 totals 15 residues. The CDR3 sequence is CASRNRDRGFAEAFF. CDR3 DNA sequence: TGTGCCAGCAGAAACCGGGACAGGGGGTTCGCTGAAGCTTTCTTT. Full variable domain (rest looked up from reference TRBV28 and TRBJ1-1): DVKVTQSSRYLVKRTGEKVFLECVQDMDHENMFWYRQDPGLGLRLIYFSYDVKMKEKGDIPEGYSVSREKKERFSLILESASTNQTSMYLCASRNRDRGFAEAFFGQGTRLTVV.

The CDR3 loop reads CASNSADTQYF. The CDR3 region has the DNA TGTGCCAGCAACTCCGCAGATACGCAGTATTTT. The rearrangement links TRBV5-5 to TRBJ2-3; D unclear. This CDR3 has 11 residues. The germline V and J ends were trimmed by 6 bases and 4 bases, with 6 bases remaining between them. Germline loops: CDR1 SGHKS, CDR2 YYEKEE (reference sequence).

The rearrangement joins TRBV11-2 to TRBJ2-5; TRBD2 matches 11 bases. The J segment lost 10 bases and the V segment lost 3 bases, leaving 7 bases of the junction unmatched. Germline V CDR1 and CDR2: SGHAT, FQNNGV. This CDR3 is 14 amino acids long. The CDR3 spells CASSLISGGADQYF. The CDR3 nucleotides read TGTGCCAGCAGCTTGATTAGCGGGGGGGCGGACCAGTACTTC.

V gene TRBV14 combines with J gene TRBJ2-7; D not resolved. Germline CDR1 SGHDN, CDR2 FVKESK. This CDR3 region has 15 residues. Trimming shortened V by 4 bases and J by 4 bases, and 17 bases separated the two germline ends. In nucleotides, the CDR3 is TGTGCCAGCAGCCGTTCCGACGGAACACGTTACGAGCAGTACTTC. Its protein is CASSRSDGTRYEQYF.

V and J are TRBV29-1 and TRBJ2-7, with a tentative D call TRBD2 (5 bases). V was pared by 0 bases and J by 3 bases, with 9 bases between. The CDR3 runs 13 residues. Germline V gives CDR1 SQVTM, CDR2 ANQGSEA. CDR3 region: CSVEEEASYEQYF. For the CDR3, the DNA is TGCAGCGTTGAAGAGGAGGCTAGCTACGAGCAGTACTTC.

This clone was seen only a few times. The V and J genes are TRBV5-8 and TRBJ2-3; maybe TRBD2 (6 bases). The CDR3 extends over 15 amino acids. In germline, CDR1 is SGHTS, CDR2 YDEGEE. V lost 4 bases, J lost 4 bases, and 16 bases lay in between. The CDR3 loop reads CASSRLETWADTQYF. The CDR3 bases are TGTGCCAGCAGCCGACTAGAAACATGGGCAGATACGCAGTATTTT.

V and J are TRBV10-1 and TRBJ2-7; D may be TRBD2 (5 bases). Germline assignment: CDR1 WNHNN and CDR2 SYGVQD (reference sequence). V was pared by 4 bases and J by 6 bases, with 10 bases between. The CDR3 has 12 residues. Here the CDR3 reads CASSAGEVEQYF. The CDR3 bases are TGCGCCAGCAGTGCCGGGGAAGTCGAGCAGTACTTC.

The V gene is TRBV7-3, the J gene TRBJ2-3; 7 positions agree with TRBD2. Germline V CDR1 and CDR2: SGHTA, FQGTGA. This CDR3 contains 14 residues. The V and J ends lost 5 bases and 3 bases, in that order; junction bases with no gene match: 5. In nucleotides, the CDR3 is TGTGCCAGCAGCCCCATCGGGAGGACAGATACGCAGTATTTT. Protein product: CASSPIGRTDTQYF.

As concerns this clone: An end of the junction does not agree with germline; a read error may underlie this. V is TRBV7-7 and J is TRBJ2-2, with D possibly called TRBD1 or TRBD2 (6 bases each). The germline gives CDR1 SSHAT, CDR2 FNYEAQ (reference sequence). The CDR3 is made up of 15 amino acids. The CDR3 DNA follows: TGTGCTAGCAGCTTCGAACAGGGAGGTACCGGGGAGCTGTTTTTT. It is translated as CASSFEQGGTGELFF.

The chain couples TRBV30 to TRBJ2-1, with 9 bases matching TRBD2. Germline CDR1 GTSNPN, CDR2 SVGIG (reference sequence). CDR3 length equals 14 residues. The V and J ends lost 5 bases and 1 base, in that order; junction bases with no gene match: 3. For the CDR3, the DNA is TGTGCCTGGGAAAGCGGGGGGTCCTACAATGAGCAGTTCTTC. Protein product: CAWESGGSYNEQFF. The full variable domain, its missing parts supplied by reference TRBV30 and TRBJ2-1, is SQTIHQWPATLVQPVGSPLSLECTVEGTSNPNLYWYRQAAGRGLQLLFYSVGIGQISSEVPQNLSASRPQDRQFILSSKKLLLSDSGFYLCAWESGGSYNEQFFGPGTRLTVL.

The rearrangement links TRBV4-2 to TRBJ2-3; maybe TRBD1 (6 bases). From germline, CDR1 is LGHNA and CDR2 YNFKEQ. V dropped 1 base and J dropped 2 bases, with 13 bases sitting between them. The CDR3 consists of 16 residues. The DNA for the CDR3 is TGTGCCAGCAGCCAAGTTATAGGGGGAAACACAGATACGCAGTATTTT. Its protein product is CASSQVIGGNTDTQYF.

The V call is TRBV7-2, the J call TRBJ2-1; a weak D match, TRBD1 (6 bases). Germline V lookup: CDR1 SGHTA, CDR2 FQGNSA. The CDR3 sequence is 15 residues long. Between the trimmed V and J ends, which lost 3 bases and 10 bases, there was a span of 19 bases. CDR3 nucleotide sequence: TGTGCCAGCAGCTTGAGTCAGGGGAACACTCCCGAGCAGTTCTTC. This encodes CASSLSQGNTPEQFF.

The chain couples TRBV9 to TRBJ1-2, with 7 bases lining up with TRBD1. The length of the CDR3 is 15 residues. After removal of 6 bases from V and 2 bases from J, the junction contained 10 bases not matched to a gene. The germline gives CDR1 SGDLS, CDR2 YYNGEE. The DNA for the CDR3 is TGTGCCAGCACCCTAGGAGGGGGCGAAAACTATGGCTACACCTTC. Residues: CASTLGGGENYGYTF.

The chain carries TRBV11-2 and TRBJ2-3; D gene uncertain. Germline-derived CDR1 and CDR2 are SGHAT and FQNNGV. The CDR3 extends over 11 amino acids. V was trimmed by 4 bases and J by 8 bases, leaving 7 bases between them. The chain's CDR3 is CASSSSSTQYF. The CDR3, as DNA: TGTGCCAGCAGCTCCTCGAGTACGCAGTATTTT. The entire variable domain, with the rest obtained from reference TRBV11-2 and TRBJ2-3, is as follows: EAGVAQSPRYKIIEKRQSVAFWCNPISGHATLYWYQQILGQGPKLLIQFQNNGVVDDSQLPKDRFSAERLKGVDSTLKIQPAKLEDSAVYLCASSSSSTQYFGPGTRLTVL.